This TCR beta chain was sequenced in a study of cytomegalovirus exposure and HLA in healthy donors. It was with 60 Vbeta and 13 Jbeta primers that the PCR ran. Data came from immunoSEQ multiplex PCR; TCRdb stores just in-frame clones and leaves some out. The data contain about 140,000 clones, over 60% of them singletons. The clonotype comes from a woman aged 35 to 49 in good health and CMV-seronegative. Sequenced material: PBMCs.

The CDR3 DNA sequence: TGTGCCAGTACAGTTGGGTCCTCCTACGAGCAGTACTTC. Translation: CASTVGSSYEQYF. This chain uses TRBV28 with TRBJ2-7; no reliable D call. Germline assignment: CDR1 MDHEN and CDR2 SYDVKM. The CDR3 is 13 amino acids. V shed 9 bases and J shed 0 bases, with 12 bases lying between them.